The clone carrying this T cell receptor (beta chain) appeared a few times. Its specificity is unknown. This sample is part of a study of cytomegalovirus exposure and HLA in healthy donors. Study-level findings and limits: A cluster of highly shared sequence variants was likely a sequencing artifact. Segments of the TCR beta V type were, in most cases, productive about 87% or about 30% of the time in an earlier analysis.

Regarding donors, all were healthy bone marrow donors. The PCR employed 60 Vbeta primers together with 13 Jbeta primers. Measured with immunoSEQ multiplex PCR; TCRdb has only the in-frame clones, and not every one. The data contain 150,000 to 200,000 clones, approximately 70% of them seen just once; the ten biggest clones take up approximately 2.8%. Germline V gives CDR1 LGHNA, CDR2 YNFKEQ. This CDR3 is 17 amino acids long. Trimming pared 4 bases from V and 1 base from J, leaving 19 bases between. The clonotype was recovered from a woman between 35 and 50 years old in good health and CMV-seropositive. Sequencing used PBMCs. The chain carries TRBV4-2 and TRBJ1-1; D is possibly TRBD1 (5 bases). The CDR3: CASSPGVGRRGNTEAFF. CDR3 DNA sequence: TGTGCCAGCAGCCCGGGGGTAGGGAGGCGCGGGAACACTGAAGCTTTCTTT.